The clone carrying this T cell receptor beta chain was counted a few times. This sample is part of a study of patients and donors after allogeneic stem cell transplantation. V was pared by 2 bases and J by 2 bases, with 12 bases between. CDR3 size: 15 residues. TCRdb processed the RT-PCR reads anew with MiXCR; each CDR3 protein has one entry. This table has fewer than 180,000 distinct CDR3 sequences, about 40% appearing once. The sequenced sample was blood, either unsorted or a sorted T cell fraction (not recorded which). V usage is TRBV12-3 or TRBV12-4 and J usage is TRBJ1-1; tentatively, D is TRBD1 (5 bases). The sequence came from a human donor who was either an allogeneic HSCT recipient or a stem cell or donor lymphocyte infusion donor (not recorded which). It is not recorded whose cells these are; they may come from a transplant donor. The CDR3 sequence is CASSLRKGHNTEAFF. Written as DNA, the CDR3 is TGTGCCAGCAGTTTACGGAAGGGGCACAACACTGAAGCTTTCTTT.